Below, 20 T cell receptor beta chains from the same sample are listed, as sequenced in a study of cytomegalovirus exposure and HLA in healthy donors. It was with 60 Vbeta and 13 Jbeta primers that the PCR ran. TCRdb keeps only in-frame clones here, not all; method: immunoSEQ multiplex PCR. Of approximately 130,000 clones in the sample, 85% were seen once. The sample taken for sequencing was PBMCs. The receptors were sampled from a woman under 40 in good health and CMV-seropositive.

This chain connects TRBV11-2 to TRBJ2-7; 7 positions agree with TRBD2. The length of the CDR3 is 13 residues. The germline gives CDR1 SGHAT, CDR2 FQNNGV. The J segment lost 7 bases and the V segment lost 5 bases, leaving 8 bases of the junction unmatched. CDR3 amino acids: CASSPPSGLEQYF. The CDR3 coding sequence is TGTGCCAGCAGCCCACCTAGCGGCCTGGAGCAGTACTTC.

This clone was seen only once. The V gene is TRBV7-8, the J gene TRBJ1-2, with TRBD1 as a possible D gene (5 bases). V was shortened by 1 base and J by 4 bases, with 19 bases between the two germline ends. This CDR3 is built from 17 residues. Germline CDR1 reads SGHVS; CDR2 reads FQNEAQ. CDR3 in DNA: TGTGCCAGCAGCTTAGTCGGGGCGGGGGGGATGGCCTATGGCTACACCTTC. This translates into CASSLVGAGGMAYGYTF.

The CDR3 DNA follows: TGTGCCAGCAGTGGAGGGGGCACCAGACACTACAATGAGCAGTTCTTC. This encodes CASSGGGTRHYNEQFF. This chain joins TRBV6-1 and TRBJ2-1, with TRBD1 matching over 7 bases. Germline V CDR1 and CDR2: MNHNS, SASEGT. This CDR3 region has 16 residues. V gave up 4 bases and J gave up 3 bases; unmatched junction bases: 9.

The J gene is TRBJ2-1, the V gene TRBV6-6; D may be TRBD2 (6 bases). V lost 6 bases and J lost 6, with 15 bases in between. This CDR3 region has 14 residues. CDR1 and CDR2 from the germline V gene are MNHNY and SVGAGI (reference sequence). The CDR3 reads CASSRRGSVNEQFF. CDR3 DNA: TGTGCCAGCAGCCGCCGGGGGTCAGTCAATGAGCAGTTCTTC.

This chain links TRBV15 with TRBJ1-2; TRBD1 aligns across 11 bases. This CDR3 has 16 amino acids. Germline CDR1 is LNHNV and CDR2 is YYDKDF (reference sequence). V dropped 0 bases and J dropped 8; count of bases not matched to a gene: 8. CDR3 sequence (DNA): TGTGCCACCAGCAGAGATCGGACAGGGGGCTTGAAGGGCTACACCTTC. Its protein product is CATSRDRTGGLKGYTF.

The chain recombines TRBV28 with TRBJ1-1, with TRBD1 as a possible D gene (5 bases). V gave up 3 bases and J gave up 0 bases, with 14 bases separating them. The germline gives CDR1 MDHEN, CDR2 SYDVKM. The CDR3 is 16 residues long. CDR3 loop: CASSFWAGQVNTEAFF. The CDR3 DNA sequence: TGTGCCAGCAGTTTTTGGGCAGGGCAGGTGAACACTGAAGCTTTCTTT.

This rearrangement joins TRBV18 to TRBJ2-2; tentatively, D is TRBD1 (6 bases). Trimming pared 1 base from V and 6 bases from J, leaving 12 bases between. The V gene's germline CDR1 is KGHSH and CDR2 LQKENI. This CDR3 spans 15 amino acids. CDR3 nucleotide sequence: TGTGCCAGCTCACCACAGGCAGGGGCAGCCGGGGAGCTGTTTTTT. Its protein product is CASSPQAGAAGELFF. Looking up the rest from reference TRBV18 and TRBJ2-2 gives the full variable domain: NAGVMQNPRHLVRRRGQEARLRCSPMKGHSHVYWYRQLPEEGLKFMVYLQKENIIDESGMPKERFSAEFPKEGPSILRIQQVVRGDSAAYFCASSPQAGAAGELFFGEGSRLTVL.

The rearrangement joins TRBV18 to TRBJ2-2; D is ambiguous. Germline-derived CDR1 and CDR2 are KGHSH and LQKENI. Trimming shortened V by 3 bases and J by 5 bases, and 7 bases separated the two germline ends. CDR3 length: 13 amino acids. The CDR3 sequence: CASSPTSTGELFF. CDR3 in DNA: TGTGCCAGCTCACCCACAAGTACCGGGGAGCTGTTTTTT.

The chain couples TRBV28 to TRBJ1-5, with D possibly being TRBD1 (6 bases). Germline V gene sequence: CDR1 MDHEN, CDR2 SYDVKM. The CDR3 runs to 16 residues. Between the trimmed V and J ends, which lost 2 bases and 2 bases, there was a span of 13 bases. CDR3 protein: CASSLSTQGGNQPQHF. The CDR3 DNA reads TGTGCCAGCAGTTTAAGCACACAGGGCGGCAATCAGCCCCAGCATTTT.

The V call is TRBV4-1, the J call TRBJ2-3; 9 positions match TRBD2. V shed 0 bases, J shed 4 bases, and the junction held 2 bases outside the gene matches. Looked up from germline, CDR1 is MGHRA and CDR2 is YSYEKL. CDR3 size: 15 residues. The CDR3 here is CASSQERGGPDTQYF. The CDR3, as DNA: TGCGCCAGCAGCCAAGAGCGGGGGGGCCCAGATACGCAGTATTTT.

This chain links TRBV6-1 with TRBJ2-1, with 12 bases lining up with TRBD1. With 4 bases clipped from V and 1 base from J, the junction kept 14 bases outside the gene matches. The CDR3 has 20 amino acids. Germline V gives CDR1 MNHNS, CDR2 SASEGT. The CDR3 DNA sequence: TGTGCCAGCAGTGGCTACCGGGACAGGGGGCTGCTAGGATCCTACAATGAGCAGTTCTTC. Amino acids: CASSGYRDRGLLGSYNEQFF.

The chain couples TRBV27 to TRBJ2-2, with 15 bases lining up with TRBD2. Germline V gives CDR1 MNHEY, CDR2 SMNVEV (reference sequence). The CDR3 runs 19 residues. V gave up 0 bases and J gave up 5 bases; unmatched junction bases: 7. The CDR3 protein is CASSLSWTSGRAWTGELFF. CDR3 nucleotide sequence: TGTGCCAGCAGTTTATCCTGGACTAGCGGGAGGGCCTGGACCGGGGAGCTGTTTTTT.

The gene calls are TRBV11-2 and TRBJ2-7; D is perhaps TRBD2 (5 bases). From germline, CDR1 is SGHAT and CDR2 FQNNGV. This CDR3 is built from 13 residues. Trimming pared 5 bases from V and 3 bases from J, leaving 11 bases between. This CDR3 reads CASSTGDYYEQYF. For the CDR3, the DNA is TGTGCCAGCAGCACCGGGGATTACTACGAGCAGTACTTC.

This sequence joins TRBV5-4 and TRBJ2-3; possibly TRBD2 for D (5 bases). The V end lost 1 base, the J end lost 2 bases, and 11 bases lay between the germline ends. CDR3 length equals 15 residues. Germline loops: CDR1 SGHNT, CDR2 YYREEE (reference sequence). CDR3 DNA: TGTGCCAGCAGCTTGCAGGCGGGCATCACAGATACGCAGTATTTT. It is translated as CASSLQAGITDTQYF.

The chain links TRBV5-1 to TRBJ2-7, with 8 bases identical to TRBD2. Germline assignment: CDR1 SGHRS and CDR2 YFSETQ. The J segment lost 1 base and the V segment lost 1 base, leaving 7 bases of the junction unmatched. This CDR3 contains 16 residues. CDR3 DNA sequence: TGCGCCAGCAGCTTGCTCGGGACTAGTGTTTCCTACGAGCAGTACTTC. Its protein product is CASSLLGTSVSYEQYF.

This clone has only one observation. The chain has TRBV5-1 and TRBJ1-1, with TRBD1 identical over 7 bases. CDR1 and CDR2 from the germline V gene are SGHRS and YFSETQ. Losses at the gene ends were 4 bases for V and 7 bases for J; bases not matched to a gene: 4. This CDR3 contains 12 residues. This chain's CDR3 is CASSRQGGEAFF. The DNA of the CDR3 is TGCGCCAGCAGCCGTCAGGGGGGTGAAGCTTTCTTT. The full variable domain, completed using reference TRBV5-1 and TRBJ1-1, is KAGVTQTPRYLIKTRGQQVTLSCSPISGHRSVSWYQQTPGQGLQFLFEYFSETQRNKGNFPGRFSGRQFSNSRSEMNVSTLELGDSALYLCASSRQGGEAFFGQGTRLTVV.

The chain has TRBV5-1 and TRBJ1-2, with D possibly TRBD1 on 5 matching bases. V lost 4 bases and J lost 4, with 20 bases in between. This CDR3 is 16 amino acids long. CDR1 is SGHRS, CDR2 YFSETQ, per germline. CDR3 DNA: TGCGCCAGCAGCCCCGCGGGAGGGACCGCTGGCTATGGCTACACCTTC. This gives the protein CASSPAGGTAGYGYTF.

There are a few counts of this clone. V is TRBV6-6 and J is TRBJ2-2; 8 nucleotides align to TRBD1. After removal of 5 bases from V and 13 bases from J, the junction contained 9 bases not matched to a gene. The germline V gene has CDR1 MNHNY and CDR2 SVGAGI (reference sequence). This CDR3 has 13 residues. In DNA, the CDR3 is TGTGCCAGCAGTCTCGACAGGGGACTGGGGCTGTTTTTT. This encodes CASSLDRGLGLFF.

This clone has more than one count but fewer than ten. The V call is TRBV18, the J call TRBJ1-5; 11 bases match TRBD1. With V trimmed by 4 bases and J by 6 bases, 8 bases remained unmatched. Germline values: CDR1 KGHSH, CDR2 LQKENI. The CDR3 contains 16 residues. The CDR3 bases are TGTGCCAGCTCACTGATGGGACAGGGGGTTCGTCAGCCCCAGCATTTT. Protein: CASSLMGQGVRQPQHF.

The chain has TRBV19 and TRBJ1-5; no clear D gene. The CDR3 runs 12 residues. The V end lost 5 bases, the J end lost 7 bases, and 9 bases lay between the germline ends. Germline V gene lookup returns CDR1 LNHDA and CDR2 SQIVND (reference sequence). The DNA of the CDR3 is TGTGCCAGTAGTCTGTCAGGCCAGCCCCAGCATTTT. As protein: CASSLSGQPQHF. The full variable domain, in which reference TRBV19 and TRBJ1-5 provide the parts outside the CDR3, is DGGITQSPKYLFRKEGQNVTLSCEQNLNHDAMYWYRQDPGQGLRLIYYSQIVNDFQKGDIAEGYSVSREKKESFPLTVTSAQKNPTAFYLCASSLSGQPQHFGDGTRLSIL.